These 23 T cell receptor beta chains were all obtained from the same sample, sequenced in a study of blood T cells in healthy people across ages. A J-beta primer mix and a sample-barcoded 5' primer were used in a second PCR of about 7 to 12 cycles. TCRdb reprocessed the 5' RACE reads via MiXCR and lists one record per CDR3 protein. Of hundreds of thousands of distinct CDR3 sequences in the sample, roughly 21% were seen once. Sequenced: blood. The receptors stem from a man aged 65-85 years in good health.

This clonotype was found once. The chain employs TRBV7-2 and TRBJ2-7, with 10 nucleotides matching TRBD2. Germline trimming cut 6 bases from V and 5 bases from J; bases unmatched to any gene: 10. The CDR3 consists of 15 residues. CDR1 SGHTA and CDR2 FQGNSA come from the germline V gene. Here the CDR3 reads CASRLAGSGAHEQYF. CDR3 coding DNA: TGTGCCAGCAGACTAGCGGGATCCGGAGCCCACGAGCAGTACTTC.

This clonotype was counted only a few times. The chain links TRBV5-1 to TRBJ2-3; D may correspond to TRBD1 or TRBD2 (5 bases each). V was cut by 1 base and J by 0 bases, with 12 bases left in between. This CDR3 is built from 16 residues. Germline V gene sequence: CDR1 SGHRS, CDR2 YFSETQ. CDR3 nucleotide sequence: TGCGCCAGCAGCTTGTTCGGGACGCTCAGCACAGATACGCAGTATTTT. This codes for CASSLFGTLSTDTQYF.

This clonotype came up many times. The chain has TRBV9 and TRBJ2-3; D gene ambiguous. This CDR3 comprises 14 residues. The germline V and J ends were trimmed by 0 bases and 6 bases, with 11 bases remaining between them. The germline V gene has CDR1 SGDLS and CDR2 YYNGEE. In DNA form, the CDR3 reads TGTGCCAGCAGCGTAGAGGTACTGGCTGATACGCAGTATTTT. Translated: CASSVEVLADTQYF.

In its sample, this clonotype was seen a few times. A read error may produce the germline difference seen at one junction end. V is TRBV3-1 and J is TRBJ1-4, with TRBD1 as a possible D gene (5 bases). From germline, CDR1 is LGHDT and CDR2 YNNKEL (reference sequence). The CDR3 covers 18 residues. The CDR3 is CAGSQEGSGLGQNEKLLF. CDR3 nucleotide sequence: TGTGCCGGCAGCCAAGAGGGCTCAGGGTTGGGTCAAAATGAAAAACTGCTTTTT.

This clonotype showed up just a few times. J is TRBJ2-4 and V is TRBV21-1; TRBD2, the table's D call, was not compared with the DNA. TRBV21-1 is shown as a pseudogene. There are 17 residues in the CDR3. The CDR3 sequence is CASTQSGGTLAKNIQYF. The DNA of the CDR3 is TGTGCCAGCACCCAAAGCGGGGGGACTTTAGCCAAAAACATTCAGTACTTC.

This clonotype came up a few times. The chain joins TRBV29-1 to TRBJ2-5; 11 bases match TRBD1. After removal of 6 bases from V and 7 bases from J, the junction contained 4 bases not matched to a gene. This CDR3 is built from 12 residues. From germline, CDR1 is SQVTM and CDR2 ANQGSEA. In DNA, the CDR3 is TGCAGCGTGGGACAGGGGGTTGGGACCCAGTACTTC. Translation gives CSVGQGVGTQYF.

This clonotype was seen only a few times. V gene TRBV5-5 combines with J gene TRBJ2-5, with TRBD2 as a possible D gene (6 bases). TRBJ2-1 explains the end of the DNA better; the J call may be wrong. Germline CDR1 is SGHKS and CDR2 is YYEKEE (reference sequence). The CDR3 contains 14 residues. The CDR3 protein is CASSSGVGSTRQFF. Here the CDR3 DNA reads TGTGCCAGCAGCTCGGGGGTCGGATCAACCCGGCAGTTCTTC.

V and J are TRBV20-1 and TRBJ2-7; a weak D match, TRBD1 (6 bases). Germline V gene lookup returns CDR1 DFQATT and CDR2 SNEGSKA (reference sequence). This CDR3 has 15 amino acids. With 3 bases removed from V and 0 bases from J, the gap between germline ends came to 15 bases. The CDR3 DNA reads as TGCAGTGCTAGTGATGGACAGTCCTTCTCCTACGAGCAGTACTTC. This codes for CSASDGQSFSYEQYF.

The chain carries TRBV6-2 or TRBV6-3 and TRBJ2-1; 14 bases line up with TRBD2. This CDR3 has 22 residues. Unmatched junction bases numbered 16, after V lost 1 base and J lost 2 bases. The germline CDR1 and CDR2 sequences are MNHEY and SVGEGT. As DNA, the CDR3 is TGTGCCAGCAGTTACTTTACGGGGAGAGGGACTAGCGGGAGTATGGCCTACAATGAGCAGTTCTTC. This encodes CASSYFTGRGTSGSMAYNEQFF.

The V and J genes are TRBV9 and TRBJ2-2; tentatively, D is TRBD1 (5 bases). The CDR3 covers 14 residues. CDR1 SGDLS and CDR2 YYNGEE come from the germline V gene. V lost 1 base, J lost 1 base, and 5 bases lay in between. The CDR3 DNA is TGTGCCAGCAGCGTAACAGGGAACACCGGGGAGCTGTTTTTT. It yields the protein CASSVTGNTGELFF. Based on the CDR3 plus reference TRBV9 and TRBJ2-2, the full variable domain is DSGVTQTPKHLITATGQRVTLRCSPRSGDLSVYWYQQSLDQGLQFLIQYYNGEERAKGNILERFSAQQFPDLHSELNLSSLELGDSALYFCASSVTGNTGELFFGEGSRLTVL.

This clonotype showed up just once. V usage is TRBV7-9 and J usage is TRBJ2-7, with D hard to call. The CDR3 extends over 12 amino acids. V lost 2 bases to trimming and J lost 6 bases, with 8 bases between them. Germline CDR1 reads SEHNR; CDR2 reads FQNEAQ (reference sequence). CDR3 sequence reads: CASSLNRREQYF. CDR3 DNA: TGTGCCAGCAGCTTAAACCGGCGCGAGCAGTACTTC.

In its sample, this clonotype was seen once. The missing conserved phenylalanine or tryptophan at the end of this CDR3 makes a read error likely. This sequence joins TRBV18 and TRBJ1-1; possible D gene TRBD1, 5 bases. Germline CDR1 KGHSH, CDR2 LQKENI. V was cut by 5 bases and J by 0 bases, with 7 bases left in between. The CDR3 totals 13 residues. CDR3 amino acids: CASSVQVNTEAFL. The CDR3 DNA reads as TGTGCCAGCTCAGTACAGGTGAACACTGAAGCTTTCCTT.

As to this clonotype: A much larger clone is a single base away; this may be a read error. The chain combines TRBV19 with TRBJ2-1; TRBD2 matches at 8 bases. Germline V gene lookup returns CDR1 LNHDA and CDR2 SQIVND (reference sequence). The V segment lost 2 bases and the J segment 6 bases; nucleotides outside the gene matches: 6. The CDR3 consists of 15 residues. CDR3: CASSIWREDVNEQFF. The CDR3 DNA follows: TGTGCCAGTAGTATATGGCGGGAGGATGTCAATGAGCAGTTCTTC. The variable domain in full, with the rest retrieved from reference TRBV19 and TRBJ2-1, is DGGITQSPKYLFRKEGQNVTLSCEQNLNHDAMYWYRQDPGQGLRLIYYSQIVNDFQKGDIAEGYSVSREKKESFPLTVTSAQKNPTAFYLCASSIWREDVNEQFFGPGTRLTVL.

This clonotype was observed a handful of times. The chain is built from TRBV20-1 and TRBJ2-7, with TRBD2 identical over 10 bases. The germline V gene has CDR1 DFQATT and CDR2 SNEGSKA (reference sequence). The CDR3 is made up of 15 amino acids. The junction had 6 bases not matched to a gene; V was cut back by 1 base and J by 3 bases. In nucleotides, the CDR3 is TGCAGTGCTAGAGCCCTAGCGGGAGAGGGCTACGAGCAGTACTTC. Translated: CSARALAGEGYEQYF.

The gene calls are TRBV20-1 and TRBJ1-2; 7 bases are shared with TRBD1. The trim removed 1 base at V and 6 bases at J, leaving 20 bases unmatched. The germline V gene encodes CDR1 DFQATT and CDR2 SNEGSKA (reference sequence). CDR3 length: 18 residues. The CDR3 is CSARVGQVGRGYGNGYTF. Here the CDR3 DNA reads TGCAGTGCTAGAGTTGGGCAGGTGGGCAGGGGGTATGGAAATGGCTACACCTTC.

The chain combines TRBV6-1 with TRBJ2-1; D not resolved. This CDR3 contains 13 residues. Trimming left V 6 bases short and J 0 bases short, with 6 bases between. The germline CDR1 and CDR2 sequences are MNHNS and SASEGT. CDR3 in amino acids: CASRTISYNEQFF. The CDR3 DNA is TGTGCCAGCAGGACGATCTCCTACAATGAGCAGTTCTTC.

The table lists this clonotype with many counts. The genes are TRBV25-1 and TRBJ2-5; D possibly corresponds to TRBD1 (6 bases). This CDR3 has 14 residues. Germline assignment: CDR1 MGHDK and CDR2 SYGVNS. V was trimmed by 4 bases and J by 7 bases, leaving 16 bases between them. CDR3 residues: CASSAGQPRRTQYF. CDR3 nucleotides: TGTGCCAGCAGTGCCGGACAGCCAAGGCGGACCCAGTACTTC.

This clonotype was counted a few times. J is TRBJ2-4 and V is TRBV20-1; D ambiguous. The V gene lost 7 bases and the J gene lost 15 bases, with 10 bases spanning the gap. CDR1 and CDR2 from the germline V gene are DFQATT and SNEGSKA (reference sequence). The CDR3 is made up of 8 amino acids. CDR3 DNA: TGCAGTGTGGGTTCGGCGTACTTC. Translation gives CSVGSAYF.

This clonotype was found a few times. CDR3 residues: CASNAGLAGVAYEQYF. The CDR3 coding sequence is TGTGCCAGCAACGCCGGATTAGCGGGAGTGGCTTACGAGCAGTACTTC. This sequence joins TRBV2 and TRBJ2-7, with 9 bases fitting TRBD2. The junction had 14 bases not matched to a gene; V was cut back by 7 bases and J by 4 bases. CDR1 and CDR2 from the germline V gene are SNHLY and FYNNEI. The CDR3 is 16 residues long. Full variable domain (remainder filled in from reference TRBV2 and TRBJ2-7): EPEVTQTPSHQVTQMGQEVILRCVPISNHLYFYWYRQILGQKVEFLVSFYNNEISEKSEIFDDQFSVERPDGSNFTLKIRSTKLEDSAMYFCASNAGLAGVAYEQYFGPGTRLTVT.

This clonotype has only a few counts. CDR3 nucleotides: TGTGCCAGCAGCGGGGGCACGGAAACGGGACAGGGGATCAGTGAAAAACTGTTTTTT. It encodes CASSGGTETGQGISEKLFF. The chain is built from TRBV5-6 and TRBJ1-4, with 10 nucleotides matching TRBD1. With V trimmed by 4 bases and J by 7 bases, 19 bases remained unmatched. CDR3 length equals 19 residues. Germline V lookup: CDR1 SGHDT, CDR2 YYEEEE.

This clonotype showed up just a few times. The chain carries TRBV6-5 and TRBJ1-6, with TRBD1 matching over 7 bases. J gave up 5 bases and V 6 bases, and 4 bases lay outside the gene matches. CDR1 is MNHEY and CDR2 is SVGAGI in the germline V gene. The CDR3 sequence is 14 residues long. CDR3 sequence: CASSLTGDNSPLHF. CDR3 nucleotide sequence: TGTGCCAGCAGCCTAACAGGGGATAATTCACCCCTCCACTTT.

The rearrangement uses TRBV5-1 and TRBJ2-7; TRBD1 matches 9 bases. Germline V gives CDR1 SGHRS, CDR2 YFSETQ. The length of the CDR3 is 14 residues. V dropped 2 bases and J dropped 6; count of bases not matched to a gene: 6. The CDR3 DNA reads TGCGCCAGCAGCTTATTGGGACAGGGCGTCGAGCAGTACTTC. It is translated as CASSLLGQGVEQYF.

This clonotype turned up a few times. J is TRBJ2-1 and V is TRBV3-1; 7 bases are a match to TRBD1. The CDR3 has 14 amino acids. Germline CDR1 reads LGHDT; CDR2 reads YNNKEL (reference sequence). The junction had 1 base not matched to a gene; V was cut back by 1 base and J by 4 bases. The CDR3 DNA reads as TGTGCCAGCAGCCAAGTGGGACAGTACAATGAGCAGTTCTTC. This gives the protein CASSQVGQYNEQFF.